A single sample is the source of the 29 T cell receptor beta chains below, sequenced in a study of T cell clonality in common variable immunodeficiency. Study-wide findings and caveats: Reportedly, TCR beta sequences from common variable immunodeficiency showed fewer deletions and N-nucleotide insertions.

Produced via immunoSEQ multiplex PCR; TCRdb's table is partial and in-frame only. Sampling found about 3,000 clones, none seen once. No cognate antigen is known for these TCRs. Sequencing used peripheral blood mononuclear cells. These receptors all stem from a human donor with common variable immunodeficiency.

Remarks on this clone: The CDR3 extends 3 residues past the end of the read, so its final part is completed from the germline J gene. This sequence joins TRBV7-2 and TRBJ2-5; 8 bases map to TRBD1. This CDR3 is 14 amino acids long. J gave up 5 bases and V 5 bases, and 7 bases lay outside the gene matches. Germline V CDR1 and CDR2: SGHTA, FQGNSA. The part of the CDR3 DNA that was read is TGTGCCAGCAGCCGGGGACAGGCGTCCGAGACC. Translating gives CASSRGQASET. The whole CDR3 protein reads CASSRGQASETQYF.

This clone was detected a few times. The CDR3 is cut off 3 residues early in the read; its end comes from the germline J gene. The rearrangement uses TRBV7-9 and TRBJ1-1; D might be TRBD1 (6 bases). This CDR3 has 14 residues. From germline, CDR1 is SEHNR and CDR2 FQNEAQ (reference sequence). V was clipped by 5 bases and J by 1 base, with 11 bases between them. CDR3 residues: CASSLGGANTEAFF. Incomplete CDR3 DNA: TGTGCCAGCAGCCTGGGGGGGGCGAACACTGAA.

The covered CDR3 bases are TGTGCCAGCAGCCAGGGACTTACCACCGGGGAG. Translated, it gives CASSQGLTTGE. The whole CDR3 sequence is CASSQGLTTGELFF. The chain links TRBV7-2 to TRBJ2-2; a possible D gene is TRBD2 (6 bases). Coverage ceases 3 residues before the CDR3 finishes, and the germline J gene fills in the end. The CDR3 has 14 amino acids. Trimming stripped 5 bases from V and 4 bases from J, with 11 bases between. Germline V gives CDR1 SGHTA, CDR2 FQGNSA.

This clone has only a few counts. The read ends 3 residues early relative to the CDR3; the germline J gene fills the gap. This chain joins TRBV5-6 and TRBJ2-1, with 9 bases lining up with TRBD1. The V and J ends lost 0 bases and 2 bases, in that order; junction bases with no gene match: 0. CDR3 size: 15 residues. CDR1 SGHDT and CDR2 YYEEEE come from the germline V gene. CDR3 DNA (partial): TGTGCCAGCAGCTTGGGGGACAGGGCCTACAATGAG. Translated: CASSLGDRAYNE. The entire CDR3 protein is CASSLGDRAYNEQFF.

This clone was counted only a few times. The read comes to an end 3 residues before the CDR3 does, leaving the germline J gene to fill in the end. The V gene is TRBV7-6, the J gene TRBJ2-3, with 8 bases aligning to TRBD1. The V and J ends lost 2 bases and 2 bases, in that order; junction bases with no gene match: 9. CDR3 length: 17 residues. CDR1 is SGHVS and CDR2 is FNYEAQ in the germline V gene. CDR3 protein: CASSLFPGTGSTDTQYF. The DNA read from the CDR3 is TGTGCCAGCAGCTTATTCCCCGGGACAGGTTCCACAGATACG.

About this clone: The read finishes 3 residues shy of the CDR3 end, and the germline J gene is used to complete it. V and J are TRBV30 and TRBJ2-3; D not resolved. Per germline, CDR1 GTSNPN and CDR2 SVGIG (reference sequence). The CDR3 length is 13 residues. Trimming stripped 4 bases from V and 2 bases from J, with 10 bases between. CDR3 bases read: TGTGCCTGGATATCGAAGGCCACAGATACG. Its protein product is CAWISKATDT. The full CDR3 sequence reads CAWISKATDTQYF.

Note on this clone: The CDR3 goes on 3 residues after the read ends, and that part is filled in from the germline J gene. The rearrangement joins TRBV18 to TRBJ2-1; a weak D match, TRBD2 (6 bases). The CDR3 is 16 residues long. Trimming removed 0 bases from V and 4 bases from J, with 13 bases in between. Germline V lookup: CDR1 KGHSH, CDR2 LQKENI. The covered CDR3 bases are TGTGCCAGCTCACCACCGGGTAGCGGAGAGTACAATGAG. Protein product: CASSPPGSGEYNE. From start to end, the CDR3 is CASSPPGSGEYNEQFF.

This clone was seen a few times. The missing CDR3 end, 3 residues past where the read stops, is filled in from the germline J gene. The chain recombines TRBV7-2 with TRBJ1-3, with 7 bases aligning to TRBD1. CDR3 length equals 14 residues. CDR1 is SGHTA and CDR2 is FQGNSA in the germline V gene. With 7 bases clipped from V and 7 bases from J, the junction kept 10 bases outside the gene matches. This chain's CDR3 is CASTGQEKGNTIYF. The DNA read from the CDR3 is TGTGCCAGCACTGGACAGGAAAAGGGGAACACC.

The table lists this clone with many counts. The read halts 3 residues ahead of the CDR3 end, with the missing end drawn from the germline J gene. This chain uses TRBV5-1 with TRBJ1-2, with D tentatively TRBD1 (6 bases). This CDR3 region has 14 residues. Trimming removed 4 bases from V and 0 bases from J, with 10 bases in between. Germline CDR1 is SGHRS and CDR2 is YFSETQ. CDR3 amino acids: CASSRRTANYGYTF. CDR3 DNA (partial): TGCGCCAGCAGCCGCCGGACAGCTAACTATGGC.

In regard to this clone: Sequencing ends 3 residues short of the CDR3 end; the germline J gene provides the rest. V is TRBV7-3 and J is TRBJ2-5; TRBD1 might be the D (5 bases). The CDR3 totals 13 residues. V was clipped by 5 bases and J by 3 bases, with 10 bases between them. Germline V gene lookup returns CDR1 SGHTA and CDR2 FQGTGA. Partial CDR3 DNA: TGTGCCAGCAGCCCGACAGCTGAAGAGACC. It encodes CASSPTAEET. The entire CDR3 protein is CASSPTAEETQYF.

This clone was counted between two and nine times. The read halts 3 residues ahead of the CDR3 end, with the missing end drawn from the germline J gene. This chain links TRBV18 with TRBJ1-6; D is perhaps TRBD1 (6 bases). Trimming removed 1 base from V and 10 bases from J, with 14 bases in between. The CDR3 length is 15 residues. Germline assignment: CDR1 KGHSH and CDR2 LQKENI. Incomplete CDR3 DNA: TGTGCCAGCTCACCACAGCAGGACAGTAAGTCACCC. Residues: CASSPQQDSKSP. In full, the CDR3 is CASSPQQDSKSPLHF.

As regards this clone: The CDR3 is cut off 3 residues early in the read; its end comes from the germline J gene. J is TRBJ2-7 and V is TRBV6-2 or TRBV6-3; TRBD2 aligns across 10 bases. The CDR3 is 14 residues long. The germline V gene has CDR1 MNHEY and CDR2 SVGEGT. Losses at the gene ends were 6 bases for V and 5 bases for J; bases not matched to a gene: 7. CDR3 protein: CASRPLAGKDEQYF. Partial CDR3 DNA: TGTGCCAGCAGACCACTAGCGGGGAAGGACGAG.

Points on this clone: Read data end 3 residues before the CDR3 end; the end is taken from the germline J gene. V and J are TRBV6-1 and TRBJ2-7; no reliable D call. The CDR3 consists of 17 residues. CDR1 is MNHNS, CDR2 SASEGT, per germline. The ends were cut back, 0 bases at V and 0 bases at J, with 15 bases in the middle. The sequenced part of the CDR3 DNA is TGTGCCAGCAGTGAAGCACCCCTGGCGGCCCCCTCCTACGAG. This sequence encodes CASSEAPLAAPSYE. The entire CDR3 reads CASSEAPLAAPSYEQYF.

As to this clone: The CDR3 end falls 3 residues outside the read, so it is completed with the germline J gene. The rearrangement joins TRBV5-1 to TRBJ2-7; D might be TRBD1 (5 bases). CDR1 is SGHRS, CDR2 YFSETQ, per germline. Trimming took off 3 bases at V and 2 bases at J, with 12 bases between the two ends. CDR3 length equals 14 residues. The CDR3 protein is CASSWTTTTYEQYF. CDR3 DNA, as far as it was read: TGCGCCAGCAGCTGGACAACAACTACCTACGAG.

This clone has just a few counts. Read coverage stops 3 residues before the CDR3 terminus; the germline J gene supplies the remainder. The chain employs TRBV19 and TRBJ1-1, with D possibly being TRBD1 (5 bases). Germline CDR1 is LNHDA and CDR2 is SQIVND (reference sequence). Trimming stripped 0 bases from V and 6 bases from J, with 14 bases between. CDR3 size: 15 residues. This CDR3 reads CASSIDLRGTAEAFF. Incomplete CDR3 DNA: TGTGCCAGTAGTATAGATCTAAGGGGTACGGCTGAA.

To note about this clone: Coverage ceases 3 residues before the CDR3 finishes, and the germline J gene fills in the end. The chain employs TRBV30 and TRBJ2-7; 7 bases map to TRBD1. Germline V gives CDR1 GTSNPN, CDR2 SVGIG (reference sequence). V lost 6 bases to trimming and J lost 0 bases; unmatched junction nucleotides: 5. This CDR3 has 13 residues. The CDR3: CACLRDSSYEQYF. The CDR3 bases that were read are TGTGCCTGCCTACGGGACAGCTCCTACGAG.

This clone occurred a few times. Read data end 3 residues before the CDR3 end; the end is taken from the germline J gene. The gene calls are TRBV5-1 and TRBJ1-2, with unresolved D. Trimming removed 8 bases from V and 4 bases from J, with 15 bases in between. Germline assignment: CDR1 SGHRS and CDR2 YFSETQ. The CDR3 contains 13 residues. Partial CDR3 DNA: TGCGCCAGTACCCCCGGTTCAGGCTATGGC. It translates to CASTPGSGYG. The entire CDR3 is CASTPGSGYGYTF.

This clone was observed a few times. The read stops 3 residues short of the end of the CDR3; the missing end is completed from the germline J gene. The chain has TRBV18 and TRBJ2-5; possibly TRBD2 for D (5 bases). Trimming left V 0 bases short and J 5 bases short, with 10 bases between. Germline CDR1 and CDR2: KGHSH and LQKENI. This CDR3 comprises 14 residues. The CDR3 protein is CASSPPSGLETQYF. The DNA read from the CDR3 is TGTGCCAGCTCACCACCATCGGGGTTGGAGACC.

Comments on this clone: The CDR3 extends 3 residues past the end of the read, so its final part is completed from the germline J gene. The chain joins TRBV6-1 to TRBJ1-4; D remains ambiguous. This CDR3 is 16 amino acids long. The V end lost 4 bases, the J end lost 2 bases, and 14 bases lay between the germline ends. The germline V gene encodes CDR1 MNHNS and CDR2 SASEGT. CDR3 protein: CASSADKSGTNEKLFF. Incomplete CDR3 DNA: TGTGCCAGCAGTGCAGACAAGAGTGGGACTAATGAAAAA.

This clone was seen only a few times. The read halts 3 residues ahead of the CDR3 end, with the missing end drawn from the germline J gene. This chain uses TRBV18 with TRBJ2-5, with D perhaps matching TRBD2 (5 bases). Trimming left V 6 bases short and J 4 bases short, with 18 bases between. CDR1 and CDR2 (germline): KGHSH, LQKENI. This CDR3 is built from 15 residues. Incomplete CDR3 DNA: TGTGCCAGCTCCCGGCGGGCGGGCGGTCGAGAGACC. Its translation: CASSRRAGGRET. The full CDR3 sequence reads CASSRRAGGRETQYF.

The table lists this clone with a few counts. The read finishes 3 residues shy of the CDR3 end, and the germline J gene is used to complete it. The chain is built from TRBV2 and TRBJ1-6; no clear D. Trimming removed 6 bases from V and 0 bases from J, with 9 bases in between. Germline V gives CDR1 SNHLY, CDR2 FYNNEI. CDR3 length equals 15 residues. The CDR3 protein is CASRDSSSYNSPLHF. The sequenced CDR3 bases are TGTGCCAGCAGGGACTCCAGCTCCTATAATTCACCC.

Judged by abundance, this clone is medium-sized. The CDR3 is CASSPLPGNGATQYF. The CDR3 bases that were read are TGTGCCAGCAGCCCCCTACCAGGCAACGGAGCTACG. This chain links TRBV7-2 with TRBJ2-3; no clear D. The CDR3 extends 3 residues past the end of the read, so its final part is completed from the germline J gene. The CDR3 runs to 15 residues. Germline CDR1 is SGHTA and CDR2 is FQGNSA. Trimming stripped 5 bases from V and 8 bases from J, with 20 bases between.

This clone was counted at least ten times. The CDR3 end lies 3 residues beyond the end of the read and is filled in from the germline J gene. The chain recombines TRBV27 with TRBJ1-4, with no clear D. Germline CDR1 reads MNHEY; CDR2 reads SMNVEV (reference sequence). CDR3 length: 15 residues. V was trimmed by 4 bases and J by 0 bases, leaving 9 bases between them. The sequenced CDR3 bases are TGTGCCAGCAGTTCGCTTTGGCCAACTAATGAAAAA. Translation gives CASSSLWPTNEK. The CDR3 reads in full as CASSSLWPTNEKLFF.

Worth noting for this clone: The CDR3 extends 3 residues past the end of the read, so its final part is completed from the germline J gene. The rearrangement uses TRBV7-9 and TRBJ2-3, with 9 positions matching TRBD2. Germline V gene sequence: CDR1 SEHNR, CDR2 FQNEAQ (reference sequence). This CDR3 has 15 amino acids. With V trimmed by 6 bases and J by 2 bases, 6 bases remained unmatched. CDR3 DNA, as far as it was read: TGTGCCAGCAGACTCCTAGCGGGGTACACAGATACG. Translation: CASRLLAGYTDT. The full-length CDR3 reads as CASRLLAGYTDTQYF.

Only a few counts were recorded for this clone. The read stops 3 residues short of the end of the CDR3; the missing end is completed from the germline J gene. The chain carries TRBV6-1 and TRBJ2-3; 10 bases are shared with TRBD2. The V gene's germline CDR1 is MNHNS and CDR2 SASEGT. J gave up 6 bases and V 2 bases, and 8 bases lay outside the gene matches. This CDR3 comprises 16 residues. CDR3 bases read: TGTGCCAGCAGTGAAAGCGGGGGGGCTGGTTCGGATACG. Translation: CASSESGGAGSDT. The entire CDR3 is CASSESGGAGSDTQYF.

Of note for this clone: From the germline J gene comes the end of the CDR3, since the read stops 3 residues before it. The chain has TRBV7-9 and TRBJ2-5; D is possibly TRBD1 (6 bases). The V gene's germline CDR1 is SEHNR and CDR2 FQNEAQ (reference sequence). Trimming removed 6 bases from V and 1 base from J, with 12 bases in between. This CDR3 spans 14 amino acids. CDR3 DNA (partial): TGTGCCAGCAGTAAGGGACAATTCCAAGAGACC. Amino acids: CASSKGQFQET. The full CDR3 protein is CASSKGQFQETQYF.

This clone has a handful of counts. In the same sample, other DNA sequences code for this CDR3. Here the CDR3 reads CASSHRQGRAYEQYF. The part of the CDR3 DNA that was read is TGTGCCAGCTCACACCGGCAGGGAAGGGCTTACGAG. The chain combines TRBV18 with TRBJ2-7; tentative D call: TRBD1 (5 bases). The read halts 3 residues ahead of the CDR3 end, with the missing end drawn from the germline J gene. The V gene's germline CDR1 is KGHSH and CDR2 LQKENI. Trimming removed 4 bases from V and 4 bases from J, with 17 bases in between. CDR3 length: 15 residues. Variable domain in full (rest from reference TRBV18 and TRBJ2-7): NAGVMQNPRHLVRRRGQEARLRCSPMKGHSHVYWYRQLPEEGLKFMVYLQKENIIDESGMPKERFSAEFPKEGPSILRIQQVVRGDSAAYFCASSHRQGRAYEQYFGPGTRLTVT.

The sample holds a few counts of this clone. The DNA ends 3 residues before the CDR3 does, and the rest of the CDR3 is filled in from the germline J gene. The V call is TRBV7-6, the J call TRBJ2-3; D gene ambiguous. Germline assignment: CDR1 SGHVS and CDR2 FNYEAQ. CDR3 length equals 16 residues. Trimming stripped 1 base from V and 0 bases from J, with 11 bases between. The CDR3 DNA, read in part, is TGTGCCAGCAGCTTAGAGGGTTTACCTAGCACAGATACG. The encoded protein is CASSLEGLPSTDT. The CDR3 in full is CASSLEGLPSTDTQYF.

The table lists this clone with a few counts. The read halts 3 residues ahead of the CDR3 end, with the missing end drawn from the germline J gene. This sequence joins TRBV7-9 and TRBJ2-2; TRBD1 aligns across 8 bases. Germline V gene sequence: CDR1 SEHNR, CDR2 FQNEAQ (reference sequence). Unmatched junction bases numbered 8, after V lost 5 bases and J lost 9 bases. This CDR3 region has 14 residues. The CDR3 loop is CASSPRTGSWELFF. CDR3 DNA, as far as it was read: TGTGCCAGCAGCCCTCGGACAGGGTCGTGGGAG.